This T cell receptor (beta chain) was captured by sequencing in a study of technical replicates of blood from a few donors. Germline CDR1 reads SGHDT; CDR2 reads YYEEEE. V was pared by 2 bases and J by 7 bases, with 5 bases of the junction left unmatched. The CDR3 spans 14 residues. Libraries were prepared by immunoSEQ multiplex PCR; TCRdb keeps only in-frame clonotypes and omits some of them. The sample contains about 82,000 clones, 90% to 95% of which appear only once. What was sequenced was T cells isolated from PBMCs. The gene calls are TRBV5-6 and TRBJ2-3, with 9 nucleotides matching TRBD1. This TCR derives from a human donor in good health. CDR3 coding DNA: TGTGCCAGCAGCTTAGAAGACAGGGGGAATACGCAGTATTTT. Translation: CASSLEDRGNTQYF. The full variable domain, completed using reference TRBV5-6 and TRBJ2-3, is DAGVTQSPTHLIKTRGQQVTLRCSPKSGHDTVSWYQQALGQGPQFIFQYYEEEERQRGNFPDRFSGHQFPNYSSELNVNALLLGDSALYLCASSLEDRGNTQYFGPGTRLTVL.